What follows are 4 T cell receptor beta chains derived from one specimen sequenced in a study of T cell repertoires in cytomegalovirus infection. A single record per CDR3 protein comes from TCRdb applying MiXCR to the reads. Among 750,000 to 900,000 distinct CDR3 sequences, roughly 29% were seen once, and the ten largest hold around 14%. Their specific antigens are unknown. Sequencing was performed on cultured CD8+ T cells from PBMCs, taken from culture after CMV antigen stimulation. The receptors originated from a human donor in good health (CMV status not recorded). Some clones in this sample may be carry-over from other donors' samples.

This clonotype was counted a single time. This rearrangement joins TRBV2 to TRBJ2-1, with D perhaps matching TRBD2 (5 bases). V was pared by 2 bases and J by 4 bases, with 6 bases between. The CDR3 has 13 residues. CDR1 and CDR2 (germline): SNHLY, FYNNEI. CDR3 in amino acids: CASSERTYNEQFF. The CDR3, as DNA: TGTGCCAGCAGTGAAAGGACTTACAATGAGCAGTTCTTC.

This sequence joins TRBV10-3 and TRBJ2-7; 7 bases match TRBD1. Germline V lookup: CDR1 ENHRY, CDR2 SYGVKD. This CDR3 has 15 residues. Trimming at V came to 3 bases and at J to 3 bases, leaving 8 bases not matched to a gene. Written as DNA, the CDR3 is TGTGCCATCAGTGACCCCGAGCGGACAGGCTACGAGCAGTACGTC. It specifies CAISDPERTGYEQYV.

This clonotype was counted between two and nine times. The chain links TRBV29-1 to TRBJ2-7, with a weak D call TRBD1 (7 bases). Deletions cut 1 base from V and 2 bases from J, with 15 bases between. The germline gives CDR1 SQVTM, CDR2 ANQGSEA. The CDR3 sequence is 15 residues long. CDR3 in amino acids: CSVEARTGGAYEQYV. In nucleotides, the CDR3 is TGCAGCGTTGAAGCAAGGACAGGAGGGGCCTACGAGCAGTACGTC.

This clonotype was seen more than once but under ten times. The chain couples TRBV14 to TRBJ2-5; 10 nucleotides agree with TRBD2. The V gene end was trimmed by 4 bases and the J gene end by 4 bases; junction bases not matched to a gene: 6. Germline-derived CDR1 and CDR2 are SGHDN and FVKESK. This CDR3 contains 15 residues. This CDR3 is CASSLGLADGETQYF. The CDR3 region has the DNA TGTGCCAGCAGCCTCGGACTAGCGGACGGAGAGACCCAGTACTTC.